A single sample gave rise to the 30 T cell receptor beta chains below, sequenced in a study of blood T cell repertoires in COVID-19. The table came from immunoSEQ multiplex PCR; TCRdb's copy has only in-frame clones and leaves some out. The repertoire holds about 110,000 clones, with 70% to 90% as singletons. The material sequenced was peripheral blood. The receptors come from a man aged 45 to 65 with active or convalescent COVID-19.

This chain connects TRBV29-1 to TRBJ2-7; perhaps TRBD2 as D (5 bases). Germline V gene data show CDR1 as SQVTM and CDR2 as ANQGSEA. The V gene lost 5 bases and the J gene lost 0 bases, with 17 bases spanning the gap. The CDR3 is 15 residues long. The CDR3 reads CSVRIEGRSSYEQYF. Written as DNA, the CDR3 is TGCAGCGTTCGGATTGAGGGCAGAAGCTCCTACGAGCAGTACTTC.

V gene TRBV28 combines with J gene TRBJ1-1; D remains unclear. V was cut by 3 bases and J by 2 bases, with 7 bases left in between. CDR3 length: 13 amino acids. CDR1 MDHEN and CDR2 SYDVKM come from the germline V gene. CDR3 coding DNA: TGTGCCAGCAGTTTGGCCTTCAACACTGAAGCTTTCTTT. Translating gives CASSLAFNTEAFF.

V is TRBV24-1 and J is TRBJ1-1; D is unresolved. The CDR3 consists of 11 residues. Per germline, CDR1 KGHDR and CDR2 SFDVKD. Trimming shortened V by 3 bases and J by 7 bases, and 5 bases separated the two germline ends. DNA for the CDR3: TGTGCCACCAGTGATAGGAGTGAAGCTTTCTTT. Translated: CATSDRSEAFF.

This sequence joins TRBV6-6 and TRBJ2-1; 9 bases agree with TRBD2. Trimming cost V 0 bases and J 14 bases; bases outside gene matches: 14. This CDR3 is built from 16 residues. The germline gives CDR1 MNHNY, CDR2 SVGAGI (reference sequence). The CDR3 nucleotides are TGTGCCAGCAGTTACTCGGAAACTAGCGGGCGAGGGGGGGAGTTCTTC. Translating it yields CASSYSETSGRGGEFF.

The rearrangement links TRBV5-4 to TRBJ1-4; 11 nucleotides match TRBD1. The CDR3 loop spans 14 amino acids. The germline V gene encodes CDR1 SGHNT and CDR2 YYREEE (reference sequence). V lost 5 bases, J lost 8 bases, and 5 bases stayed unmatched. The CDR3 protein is CASRPGTGGEKLFF. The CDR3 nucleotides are TGTGCCAGCAGACCCGGGACAGGGGGAGAAAAACTGTTTTTT.

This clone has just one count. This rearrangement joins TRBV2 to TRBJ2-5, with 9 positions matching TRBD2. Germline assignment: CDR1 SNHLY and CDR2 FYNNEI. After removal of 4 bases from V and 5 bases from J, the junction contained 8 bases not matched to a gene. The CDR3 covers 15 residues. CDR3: CASSGRSGSRETQYF. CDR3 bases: TGTGCCAGCAGTGGACGTAGCGGGAGTAGGGAGACCCAGTACTTC.

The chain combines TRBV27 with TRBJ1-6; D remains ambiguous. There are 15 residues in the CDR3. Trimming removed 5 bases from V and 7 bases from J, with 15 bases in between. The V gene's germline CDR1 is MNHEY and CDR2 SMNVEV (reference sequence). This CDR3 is CASSPDPSSNSPLHF. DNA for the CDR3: TGTGCCAGCAGTCCTGACCCGAGTAGCAATTCACCCCTCCACTTT.

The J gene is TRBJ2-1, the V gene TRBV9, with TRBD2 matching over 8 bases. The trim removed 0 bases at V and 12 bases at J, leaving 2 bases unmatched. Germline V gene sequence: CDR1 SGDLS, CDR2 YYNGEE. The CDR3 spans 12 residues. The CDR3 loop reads CASSVASGRQFF. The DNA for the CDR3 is TGTGCCAGCAGCGTAGCGAGCGGGAGGCAGTTCTTC.

The CDR3 sequence: CASSYSTGTGELFF. The CDR3, as DNA: TGTGCCAGCAGTTACTCGACGGGGACCGGGGAGCTGTTTTTT. V gene TRBV6-6 combines with J gene TRBJ2-2, with D maybe TRBD2 (5 bases). This CDR3 contains 14 residues. Trimming took off 0 bases at V and 5 bases at J, with 7 bases between the two ends. Germline CDR1 and CDR2: MNHNY and SVGAGI (reference sequence).

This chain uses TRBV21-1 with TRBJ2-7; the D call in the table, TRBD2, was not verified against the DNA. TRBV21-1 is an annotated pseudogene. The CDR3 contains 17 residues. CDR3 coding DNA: TGTGCCAGCAGCAACCATACTAGCCCTTATAGCTCCTACGAGCAGTACTTC. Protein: CASSNHTSPYSSYEQYF.

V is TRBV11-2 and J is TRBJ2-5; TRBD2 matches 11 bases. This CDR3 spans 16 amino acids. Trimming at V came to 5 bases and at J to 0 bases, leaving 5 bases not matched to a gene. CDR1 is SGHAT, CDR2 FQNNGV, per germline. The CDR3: CASSPLAGGYQETQYF. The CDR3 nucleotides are TGTGCCAGCAGCCCGCTAGCGGGGGGATACCAAGAGACCCAGTACTTC.

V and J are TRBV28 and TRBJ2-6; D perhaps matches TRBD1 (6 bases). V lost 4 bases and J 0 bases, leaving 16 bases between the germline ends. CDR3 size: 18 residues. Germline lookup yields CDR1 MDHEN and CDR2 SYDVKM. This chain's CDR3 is CASSSDRERISGANVLTF. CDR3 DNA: TGTGCCAGCAGTTCGGACAGAGAGAGGATCTCTGGGGCCAACGTCCTGACTTTC.

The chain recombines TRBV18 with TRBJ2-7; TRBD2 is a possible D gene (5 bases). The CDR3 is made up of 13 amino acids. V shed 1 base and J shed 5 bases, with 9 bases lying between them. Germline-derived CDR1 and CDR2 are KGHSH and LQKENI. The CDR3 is CASSPRRGNEQYF. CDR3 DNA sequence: TGTGCCAGCTCACCACGCCGAGGGAACGAGCAGTACTTC.

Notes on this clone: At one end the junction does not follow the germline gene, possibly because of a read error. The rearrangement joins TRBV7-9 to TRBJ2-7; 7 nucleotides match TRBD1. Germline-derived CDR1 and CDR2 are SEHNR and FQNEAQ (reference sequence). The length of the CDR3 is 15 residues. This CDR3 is CASSWTGADSTLPVF. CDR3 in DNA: TGTGCCAGCAGCTGGACAGGAGCCGACAGTACCTTACCTGTCTTC.

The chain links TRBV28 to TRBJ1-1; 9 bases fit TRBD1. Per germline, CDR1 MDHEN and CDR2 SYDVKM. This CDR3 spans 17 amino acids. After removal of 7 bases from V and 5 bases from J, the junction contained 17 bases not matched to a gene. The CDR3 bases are TGTGCCAGCATCACCACTACTTCTGACAGGGGGATGACTGAAGCTTTCTTT. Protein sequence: CASITTTSDRGMTEAFF.

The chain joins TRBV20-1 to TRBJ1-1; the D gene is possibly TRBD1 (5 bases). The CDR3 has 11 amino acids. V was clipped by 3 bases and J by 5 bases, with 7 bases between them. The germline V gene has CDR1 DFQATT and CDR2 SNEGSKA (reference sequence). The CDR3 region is CSASRGTEAFF. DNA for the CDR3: TGCAGTGCTAGTAGGGGAACTGAAGCTTTCTTT.

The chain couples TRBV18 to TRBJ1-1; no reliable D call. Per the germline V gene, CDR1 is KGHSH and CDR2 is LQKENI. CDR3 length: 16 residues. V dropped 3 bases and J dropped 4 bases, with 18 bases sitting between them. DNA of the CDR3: TGTGCCAGCTCACCGGCTGGCGGGGTGAGGGTCACTGAAGCTTTCTTT. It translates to CASSPAGGVRVTEAFF.

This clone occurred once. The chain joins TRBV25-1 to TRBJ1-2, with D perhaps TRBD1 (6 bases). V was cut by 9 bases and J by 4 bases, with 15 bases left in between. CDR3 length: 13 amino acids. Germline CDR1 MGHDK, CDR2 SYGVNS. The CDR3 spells CARRGGGSYGYTF. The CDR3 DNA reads TGTGCCAGGAGGGGGGGAGGCTCCTATGGCTACACCTTC.

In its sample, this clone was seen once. For the CDR3, the DNA is TGCGCCAGCAGCCTCGGGACATATAGGGGGAGAGTTTCACCCCTCCACTTT. Its translation is CASSLGTYRGRVSPLHF. The chain couples TRBV4-1 to TRBJ1-6; D possibly corresponds to TRBD1 (6 bases). The CDR3 loop spans 17 amino acids. V dropped 4 bases and J dropped 9 bases, with 22 bases sitting between them. Germline CDR1 reads MGHRA; CDR2 reads YSYEKL.

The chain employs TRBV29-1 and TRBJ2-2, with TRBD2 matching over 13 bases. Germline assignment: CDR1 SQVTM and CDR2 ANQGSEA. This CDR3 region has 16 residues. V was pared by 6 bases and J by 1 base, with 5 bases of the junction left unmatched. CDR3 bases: TGCAGCGTCGTAGGGACTAGCGGGAAGAACACCGGGGAGCTGTTTTTT. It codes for CSVVGTSGKNTGELFF.

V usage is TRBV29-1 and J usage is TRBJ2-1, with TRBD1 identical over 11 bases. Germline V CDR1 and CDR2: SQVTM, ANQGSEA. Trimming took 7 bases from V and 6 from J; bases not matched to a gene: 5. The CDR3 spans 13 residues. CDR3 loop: CSAPDRGLNEQFF. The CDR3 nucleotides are TGCAGCGCCCCGGACAGGGGGCTCAATGAGCAGTTCTTC.

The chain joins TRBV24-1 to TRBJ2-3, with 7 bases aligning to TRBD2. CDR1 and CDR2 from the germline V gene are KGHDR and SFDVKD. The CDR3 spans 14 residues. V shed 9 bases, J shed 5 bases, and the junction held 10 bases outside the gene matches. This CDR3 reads CATRAGAGLDTQYF. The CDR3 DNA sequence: TGTGCCACCCGTGCTGGAGCGGGATTAGATACGCAGTATTTT.

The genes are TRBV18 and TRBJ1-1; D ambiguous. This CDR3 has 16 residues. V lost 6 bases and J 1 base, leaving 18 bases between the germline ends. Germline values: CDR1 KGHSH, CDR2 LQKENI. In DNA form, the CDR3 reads TGTGCCAGCTCCACTATTAGTGGTATGGGGAACACTGAAGCTTTCTTT. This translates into CASSTISGMGNTEAFF.

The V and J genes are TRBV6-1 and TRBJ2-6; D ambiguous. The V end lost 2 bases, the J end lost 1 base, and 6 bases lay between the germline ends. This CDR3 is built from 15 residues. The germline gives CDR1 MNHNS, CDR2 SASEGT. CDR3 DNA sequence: TGTGCCAGCAGTGAAATCAGGTCTGGGGCCAACGTCCTGACTTTC. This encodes CASSEIRSGANVLTF.

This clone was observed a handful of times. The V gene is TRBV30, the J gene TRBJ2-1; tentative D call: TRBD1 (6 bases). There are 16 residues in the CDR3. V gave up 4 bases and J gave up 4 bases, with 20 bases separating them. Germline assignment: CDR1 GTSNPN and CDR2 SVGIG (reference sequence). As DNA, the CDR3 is TGTGCCTGGAAGAAGCCGGGACAAAGCTTTTACAATGAGCAGTTCTTC. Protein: CAWKKPGQSFYNEQFF.

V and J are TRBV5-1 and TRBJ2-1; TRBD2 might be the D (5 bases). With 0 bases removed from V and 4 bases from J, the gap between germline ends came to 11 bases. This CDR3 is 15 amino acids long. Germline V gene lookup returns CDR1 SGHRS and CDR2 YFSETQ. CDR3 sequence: CASSLGGGPYNEQFF. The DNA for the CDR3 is TGCGCCAGCAGCTTGGGTGGCGGGCCTTACAATGAGCAGTTCTTC.

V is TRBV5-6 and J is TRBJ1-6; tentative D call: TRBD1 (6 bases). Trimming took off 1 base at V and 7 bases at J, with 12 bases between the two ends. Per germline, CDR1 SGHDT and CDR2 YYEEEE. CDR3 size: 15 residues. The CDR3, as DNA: TGTGCCAGCAGCTTGTTTTCAGGGGACAATTCACCCCTCCACTTT. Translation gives CASSLFSGDNSPLHF.

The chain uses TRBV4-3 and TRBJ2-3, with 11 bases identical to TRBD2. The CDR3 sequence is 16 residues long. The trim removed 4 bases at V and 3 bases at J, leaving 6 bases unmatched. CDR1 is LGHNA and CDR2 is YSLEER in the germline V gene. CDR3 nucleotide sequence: TGCGCCAGCAGCCTAGCGGGAGGGCCTGGGACAGATACGCAGTATTTT. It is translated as CASSLAGGPGTDTQYF.

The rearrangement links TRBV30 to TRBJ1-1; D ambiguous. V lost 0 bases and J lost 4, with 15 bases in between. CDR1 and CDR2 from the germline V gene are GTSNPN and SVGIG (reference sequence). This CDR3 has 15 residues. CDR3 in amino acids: CAWSVGRVVGTEAFF. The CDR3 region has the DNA TGTGCCTGGAGTGTTGGCCGGGTTGTTGGCACTGAAGCTTTCTTT.

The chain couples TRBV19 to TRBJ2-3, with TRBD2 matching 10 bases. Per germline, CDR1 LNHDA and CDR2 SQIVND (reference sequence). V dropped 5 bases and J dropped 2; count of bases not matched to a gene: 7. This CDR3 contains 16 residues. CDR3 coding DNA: TGTGCCAGTAGTCCGAGGACTAGCGGACACACAGATACGCAGTATTTT. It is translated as CASSPRTSGHTDTQYF.